A selection of T cell receptor beta chains follows, all from one sample in a study of OX40 agonist ivuxolimab in advanced cancers. Profiling relied on immunoSEQ multiplex PCR, and the TCRdb table lists in-frame clones only, not all of them. The sample yields 55,000 to 70,000 clones, roughly 85% seen once. The source was CD4+ or CD8+ T cells sorted from blood, collected in a trial of the OX40 agonist ivuxolimab. The receptors shown here come from an adult with an advanced solid tumor such as melanoma, head and neck, liver or kidney cancer. CDR3s include the opening cysteine and the closing phenylalanine or tryptophan. A D gene is named only where the DNA matches it firmly. Some rows mark clone size as missing; the rest say once, few, many or name a class of expanded clone.

v_call,d_call,j_call,clone_size,cdr3_aa,cdr3_nt
TRBV5-1,.,TRBJ1-3,.,CASSTSSGNTIYF,TGCGCCAGTTCCACGAGCTCTGGAAACACCATATATTTT
TRBV6-1,TRBD2,TRBJ2-3,.,CASSEARTSGADTQYF,TGTGCCAGCAGTGAAGCGCGTACTAGCGGGGCAGATACGCAGTATTTT
TRBV10-3,.,TRBJ2-5,once,CAISEMGETQYF,TGTGCCATCAGTGAGATGGGGGAGACCCAGTACTTC
TRBV7-3,.,TRBJ2-1,.,CASSRDAGNEQFF,TGTGCCAGCAGCCGGGATGCGGGGAATGAGCAGTTCTTC
TRBV5-1,TRBD1,TRBJ1-4,once,CASSAQQGAVGEKLFF,TGCGCCAGCAGCGCCCAACAGGGGGCGGTAGGCGAAAAACTGTTTTTT
TRBV5-1,.,TRBJ2-2,once,CASSLEGRIKLFF,TGCGCCAGCAGCTTGGAGGGACGGATCAAGCTGTTTTTT
TRBV7-2,.,TRBJ1-6,.,CASNYRVPNSPLHF,TGTGCCTCTAATTACAGGGTGCCTAATTCACCCCTCCACTTT
TRBV9,TRBD2,TRBJ2-7,.,CASSVGTSGRSYEQYF,TGTGCCAGCAGCGTAGGTACTAGCGGGAGGTCTTACGAGCAGTACTTC
TRBV6-6,.,TRBJ2-7,.,CASTPAASYEQYF,TGTGCCAGCACCCCGGCAGCCAGCTACGAGCAGTACTTC
TRBV10-3,TRBD1,TRBJ2-2,.,CAISEKGAPTGELFF,TGTGCCATCAGTGAGAAGGGGGCGCCCACCGGGGAGCTGTTTTTT
TRBV5-1,.,TRBJ2-3,.,CASRDRLSTDTQYF,TGCGCCAGCAGGGACCGGTTGAGCACAGATACGCAGTATTTT
TRBV7-9,.,TRBJ2-3,.,CASSLELANTDTQYF,TGTGCCAGCAGCTTAGAATTGGCTAACACAGATACGCAGTATTTT
TRBV28,.,TRBJ2-6,.,CASRARHSGANVLTF,TGTGCCAGCCGCGCGAGGCACTCTGGGGCCAACGTCCTGACTTTC
TRBV6-5,.,TRBJ2-7,.,CVSSYRAAYEQYF,TGTGTCAGCAGTTACCGGGCAGCCTACGAGCAGTACTTC
TRBV15,.,TRBJ2-2,.,CATSRDPGPSNTGELFF,TGTGCCACCAGCAGAGATCCGGGACCTAGCAACACCGGGGAGCTGTTTTTT
TRBV5-1,.,TRBJ2-3,once,CASSLGALTDTQYF,TGCGCCAGCAGCTTGGGAGCCCTCACAGATACGCAGTATTTT
TRBV28,.,TRBJ2-1,.,CASSLTGTKRYEQFF,TGTGCCAGCAGTTTGACTGGGACAAAGAGGTATGAGCAGTTCTTC
TRBV6-1,.,TRBJ1-5,.,CASKVNQPQHF,TGTGCCAGCAAAGTCAATCAGCCCCAGCATTTT
TRBV29-1,TRBD1,TRBJ1-6,.,CSVGDRDRSPLHF,TGCAGCGTTGGAGACAGGGATAGATCACCCCTCCACTTT
TRBV11-3,TRBD1,TRBJ1-1,.,CASSRDSLNTEAFF,TGTGCCAGCAGCCGGGACAGTTTGAACACTGAAGCTTTCTTT
TRBV7-7,.,TRBJ1-3,once,CASSLDGSLRGNTIYF,TGTGCCAGCAGCTTAGATGGGAGCCTTAGAGGAAACACCATATATTTT
TRBV5-1,.,TRBJ2-7,.,CASSLAGTGNTYEQYF,TGCGCCAGCAGCTTGGCCGGTACAGGCAACACCTACGAGCAGTACTTC
TRBV5-1,TRBD2,TRBJ2-3,.,CASSLEGSSGSLADTQYF,TGCGCCAGCAGCTTGGAGGGGTCTAGCGGGAGTCTCGCAGATACGCAGTATTTT
TRBV18,.,TRBJ1-1,.,CASSQVPGGRVNTEAFF,TGTGCCAGCTCACAAGTTCCCGGGGGGCGCGTGAACACTGAAGCTTTCTTT
TRBV2,.,TRBJ1-4,.,CASDTTNEKLFF,TGTGCCAGCGATACTACTAATGAAAAACTGTTTTTT
TRBV6-5,.,TRBJ2-5,.,CASSNNHPETQYF,TGTGCCAGCAGTAACAACCATCCGGAGACCCAGTACTTC
TRBV2,.,TRBJ1-5,.,CASSEAILDAGNQPQHF,TGTGCCAGCAGTGAAGCGATTTTAGATGCAGGGAATCAGCCCCAGCATTTT
TRBV7-2,TRBD1,TRBJ2-5,.,CASSIQGARETQYF,TGTGCCAGCAGCATACAGGGGGCGCGGGAGACCCAGTACTTC
TRBV6-4,.,TRBJ1-5,few,CASSEGYQPQHF,TGTGCCAGCAGTGAGGGCTATCAGCCCCAGCATTTT
TRBV6-1,.,TRBJ2-7,.,CASSDQGTGEQYF,TGTGCCAGCAGTGATCAGGGAACGGGCGAGCAGTACTTC
TRBV5-8,.,TRBJ1-1,.,CASSLGPNTEAFF,TGTGCCAGCAGCTTGGGGCCGAACACTGAAGCTTTCTTT
TRBV12-5,TRBD1,TRBJ2-2,.,CASGLSQGHTGELFF,TGTGCTAGTGGTTTGTCACAGGGGCACACCGGGGAGCTGTTTTTT
TRBV5-1,.,TRBJ2-7,.,CASSLGGGAHEQYF,TGCGCCAGCAGCTTGGGTGGCGGCGCCCACGAGCAGTACTTC
TRBV5-1,TRBD2,TRBJ2-7,few,CASSLAGGSYEQYF,TGCGCCAGCAGCTTGGCCGGGGGGTCCTACGAGCAGTACTTC
TRBV6-1,TRBD2,TRBJ2-5,.,CASSETSGGETQYF,TGTGCCAGCAGTGAGACTAGCGGGGGGGAGACCCAGTACTTC
TRBV21-1,.,TRBJ2-3,.,CASSAPPSGGAVEPDTQYF,TGTGCCAGCAGCGCCCCCCCTAGCGGGGGGGCGGTAGAGCCAGATACGCAGTATTTT
TRBV6-5,.,TRBJ1-4,.,CASSLTATNEKLFF,TGTGCCAGCAGTCTGACAGCAACTAATGAAAAACTGTTTTTT
TRBV6-1,.,TRBJ1-2,.,CASSSRGGQDYGYTF,TGTGCCAGCAGTTCCCGTGGGGGGCAGGACTATGGCTACACCTTC
TRBV9,TRBD2,TRBJ2-2,.,CASSVGTSGAYTGELFF,TGTGCCAGCAGCGTAGGGACTAGCGGGGCGTATACCGGGGAGCTGTTTTTT
TRBV11-3,TRBD1,TRBJ1-1,.,CASSPDVSRGRTEAFF,TGTGCCAGCAGCCCGGATGTTTCGAGGGGGCGGACTGAAGCTTTCTTT